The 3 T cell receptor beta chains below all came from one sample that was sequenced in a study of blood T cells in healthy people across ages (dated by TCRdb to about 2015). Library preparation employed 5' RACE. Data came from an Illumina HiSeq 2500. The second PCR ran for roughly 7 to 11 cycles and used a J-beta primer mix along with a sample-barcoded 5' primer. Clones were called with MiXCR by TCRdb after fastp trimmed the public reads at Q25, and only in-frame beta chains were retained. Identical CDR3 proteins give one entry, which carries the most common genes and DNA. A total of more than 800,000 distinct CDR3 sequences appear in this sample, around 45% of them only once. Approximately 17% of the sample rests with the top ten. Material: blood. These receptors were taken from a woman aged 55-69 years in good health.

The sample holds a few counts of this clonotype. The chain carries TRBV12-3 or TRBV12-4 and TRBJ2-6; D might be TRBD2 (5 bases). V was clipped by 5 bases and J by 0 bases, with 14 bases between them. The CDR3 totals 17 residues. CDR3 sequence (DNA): TGTGCCAGCAGTCCCAAGGACGGGGTCTCTGGGGCCAACGTCCTGACTTTC. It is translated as CASSPKDGVSGANVLTF.

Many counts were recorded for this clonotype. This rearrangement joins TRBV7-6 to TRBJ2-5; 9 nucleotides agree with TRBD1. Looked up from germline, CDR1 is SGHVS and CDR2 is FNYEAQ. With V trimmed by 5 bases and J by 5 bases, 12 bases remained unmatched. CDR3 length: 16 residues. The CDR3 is CASSRSNRGLGETQYF. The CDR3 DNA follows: TGTGCCAGCAGCCGTTCCAACAGGGGGCTGGGGGAGACCCAGTACTTC.

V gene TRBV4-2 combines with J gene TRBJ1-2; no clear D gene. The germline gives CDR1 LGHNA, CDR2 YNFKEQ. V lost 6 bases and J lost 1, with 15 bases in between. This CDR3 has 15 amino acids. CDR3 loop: CASSGQQPLNYGYTF. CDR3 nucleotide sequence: TGTGCCAGCAGTGGGCAGCAACCACTTAACTATGGCTACACCTTC.